These 16 T cell receptor beta chains came from one sample sequenced in a study of blood T cells in healthy people across ages (dated by TCRdb to the mid-2010s). The library was produced with 5' RACE. Sequencing instrument: Illumina HiSeq 2500. The second PCR ran for about 6 to 11 cycles and used a J-beta primer mix along with a sample-barcoded 5' primer. TCRdb took the public reads, trimmed them with fastp at Q25, ran MiXCR for clone calling and kept in-frame beta chains. Identical CDR3 protein sequences are pooled into one entry, listed with their most common genes and DNA. This sample comprises roughly 640,000 distinct CDR3 sequences, roughly 30% of them detected only once. The ten largest account for 15% to 18% of the sample. Sequenced input: blood. These TCRs come from a woman of 80 years or more in good health.

This clonotype has just a few counts. The V and J genes are TRBV18 and TRBJ1-1; 7 positions agree with TRBD1. Looked up from germline, CDR1 is KGHSH and CDR2 is LQKENI. The CDR3 loop spans 14 amino acids. J lost 3 bases, V lost 3 bases, and 4 bases had no gene match. DNA of the CDR3: TGTGCCAGCTCACCGCGGGACAGTGACACTGAAGCTTTCTTT. This sequence encodes CASSPRDSDTEAFF.

In regard to this clonotype: A read error may be the cause here, since a much bigger clone is one base away. This chain joins TRBV28 and TRBJ2-3; no reliable D call. CDR3 size: 15 residues. Germline lookup yields CDR1 MDHEN and CDR2 SYDVKM. V lost 6 bases to trimming and J lost 4 bases, with 17 bases between them. CDR3 amino acids: CASSVHWGRADTQYF. CDR3 in DNA: TGTGCCAGCAGCGTTCACTGGGGTAGGGCAGATACGCAGTATTTT.

The CDR3 bases are TGCGCCAGCAGCTTGGAAGGGGGCCGACAGACCCAGTACTTC. Translating it yields CASSLEGGRQTQYF. The rearrangement uses TRBV5-1 and TRBJ2-5; 7 bases match TRBD1. J lost 6 bases, V lost 0 bases, and 5 bases had no gene match. Germline assignment: CDR1 SGHRS and CDR2 YFSETQ. This CDR3 is 14 amino acids long.

CDR3 sequence (DNA): TGTGCCAGCAGCTTAACAGGGGGCGGGGGCCTCTACAATGAGCAGTTCTTC. Its translation is CASSLTGGGGLYNEQFF. This chain joins TRBV11-2 and TRBJ2-1; 9 nucleotides align to TRBD1. V lost 2 bases, J lost 3 bases, and 8 bases stayed unmatched. From germline, CDR1 is SGHAT and CDR2 FQNNGV. The CDR3 extends over 17 amino acids. Full variable domain (rest looked up from reference TRBV11-2 and TRBJ2-1): EAGVAQSPRYKIIEKRQSVAFWCNPISGHATLYWYQQILGQGPKLLIQFQNNGVVDDSQLPKDRFSAERLKGVDSTLKIQPAKLEDSAVYLCASSLTGGGGLYNEQFFGPGTRLTVL.

As concerns this clonotype: The conserved final phenylalanine or tryptophan is absent from the CDR3, which likely points to a read error. The limits of the CDR3 on the DNA are not certain, so only TCRdb's listed CDR3 is given. The chain has TRBV5-1 and TRBJ2-3; TRBD1 is the table's D call and was not checked against the DNA. Germline lookup yields CDR1 SGHRS and CDR2 YFSETQ. The CDR3 sequence runs 15 residues, both termini included. The CDR3 is CASSVDGGRTDTQSG.

This clonotype has at least ten counts. This sequence joins TRBV5-5 and TRBJ1-5, with TRBD1 matching 9 bases. The CDR3 is 17 residues long. J lost 3 bases, V lost 4 bases, and 11 bases had no gene match. In germline, CDR1 is SGHKS, CDR2 YYEKEE (reference sequence). The CDR3 region is CASSPISGTGNNQPQHF. DNA of the CDR3: TGTGCCAGCAGCCCGATATCCGGGACAGGGAACAATCAGCCCCAGCATTTT.

This clonotype was counted ten times or more. The chain combines TRBV30 with TRBJ2-7; perhaps TRBD2 as D (6 bases). The CDR3 is 14 residues long. V was trimmed by 7 bases and J by 3 bases, leaving 19 bases between them. Germline-derived CDR1 and CDR2 are GTSNPN and SVGIG (reference sequence). The CDR3 DNA sequence: TGTGCCTTGGACGGCGGAGGGGTAAGCTACGAGCAGTACTTC. It codes for CALDGGGVSYEQYF.

This clonotype has a handful of counts. The rearrangement joins TRBV29-1 to TRBJ1-2, with 7 nucleotides matching TRBD1. The germline gives CDR1 SQVTM, CDR2 ANQGSEA. Trimming took 5 bases from V and 4 from J; bases not matched to a gene: 7. This CDR3 has 13 residues. CDR3 region: CSVKAGDSYGYTF. The CDR3 DNA sequence: TGCAGCGTTAAAGCAGGGGACAGCTATGGCTACACCTTC.

This clonotype was observed many times. The chain links TRBV5-1 to TRBJ2-4; weak D call: TRBD1 (7 bases). Germline assignment: CDR1 SGHRS and CDR2 YFSETQ. The V gene lost 0 bases and the J gene lost 7 bases, with 11 bases spanning the gap. The CDR3 length is 14 residues. The CDR3 here is CASSLGAGGNIQYF. CDR3 nucleotides: TGCGCCAGCAGCTTGGGGGCAGGGGGGAACATTCAGTACTTC. Using reference TRBV5-1 and TRBJ2-4 for the parts outside the CDR3, the full variable domain is KAGVTQTPRYLIKTRGQQVTLSCSPISGHRSVSWYQQTPGQGLQFLFEYFSETQRNKGNFPGRFSGRQFSNSRSEMNVSTLELGDSALYLCASSLGAGGNIQYFGAGTRLSVL.

This clonotype was picked up a small number of times. The rearrangement uses TRBV7-2 and TRBJ1-4; D possibly corresponds to TRBD1 (5 bases). CDR1 is SGHTA, CDR2 FQGNSA, per germline. The germline V and J ends were trimmed by 1 base and 3 bases, with 9 bases remaining between them. This CDR3 has 15 amino acids. CDR3 in amino acids: CASSLGGRPNEKLFF. As DNA, the CDR3 is TGTGCCAGCAGCTTAGGGGGACGCCCTAATGAAAAACTGTTTTTT.

This clonotype was seen only a few times. The rearrangement links TRBV29-1 to TRBJ2-2; perhaps TRBD1 as D (6 bases). The length of the CDR3 is 13 residues. From germline, CDR1 is SQVTM and CDR2 ANQGSEA. The germline V and J ends were trimmed by 6 bases and 5 bases, with 13 bases remaining between them. The CDR3 region has the DNA TGCAGCGTCGCCGAGCAGGGGACCGGGGAGCTGTTTTTT. Residues: CSVAEQGTGELFF.

This clonotype occurred many times. This chain connects TRBV29-1 to TRBJ1-4; 7 bases match TRBD1. This CDR3 is built from 14 residues. With V trimmed by 6 bases and J by 5 bases, 9 bases remained unmatched. The germline V gene has CDR1 SQVTM and CDR2 ANQGSEA. The CDR3 sequence: CSVRGDSRNEKLFF. Here the CDR3 DNA reads TGCAGCGTCCGGGGGGACAGCCGAAATGAAAAACTGTTTTTT.

This clonotype has ten or more counts. The chain combines TRBV11-2 with TRBJ2-5; 7 positions match TRBD2. This CDR3 is 17 amino acids long. CDR1 is SGHAT and CDR2 is FQNNGV in the germline V gene. The ends lost 7 bases at V and 1 base at J; junction bases unmatched: 15. This chain's CDR3 is CASTSRIRTGGQETQYF. CDR3 DNA: TGTGCCAGCACTTCAAGGATACGGACGGGAGGCCAAGAGACCCAGTACTTC.

This clonotype was seen more than once but under ten times. The chain has TRBV6-1 and TRBJ1-6, with TRBD1 matching over 9 bases. This CDR3 spans 15 amino acids. Germline CDR1 MNHNS, CDR2 SASEGT. The V gene end was trimmed by 2 bases and the J gene end by 13 bases; junction bases not matched to a gene: 9. CDR3 nucleotide sequence: TGTGCCAGCAGTGAATCCGGGACAGGGAGTCACCCCCTCCACTTT. Translated, it gives CASSESGTGSHPLHF.

V usage is TRBV7-9 and J usage is TRBJ2-3, with TRBD1 identical over 12 bases. The CDR3 extends over 17 amino acids. Germline V CDR1 and CDR2: SEHNR, FQNEAQ (reference sequence). The J segment lost 5 bases and the V segment lost 4 bases, leaving 10 bases of the junction unmatched. CDR3: CASSSRDRGRPGDTQYF. The CDR3 DNA follows: TGTGCCAGCAGCTCCCGGGACAGGGGGCGCCCGGGAGATACGCAGTATTTT.

The V call is TRBV5-1, the J call TRBJ2-5; 8 positions match TRBD1. There are 15 residues in the CDR3. Germline trimming cut 4 bases from V and 1 base from J; bases unmatched to any gene: 6. The germline gives CDR1 SGHRS, CDR2 YFSETQ. The CDR3 protein is CASSKDRGPQETQYF. The CDR3 DNA reads TGCGCCAGCAGCAAAGACAGGGGACCCCAAGAGACCCAGTACTTC. The full variable domain, with the rest looked up from reference TRBV5-1 and TRBJ2-5, is KAGVTQTPRYLIKTRGQQVTLSCSPISGHRSVSWYQQTPGQGLQFLFEYFSETQRNKGNFPGRFSGRQFSNSRSEMNVSTLELGDSALYLCASSKDRGPQETQYFGPGTRLLVL.